This T cell receptor beta chain was identified in a study of shared clonotypes between healthy human individuals. Findings of the study overall: Researchers found naive subsets generally carried larger estimated richness than memory subsets. At large depth, rarefaction still showed sorted-subset sequencing to be incomplete. Clonotype sharing among donors was expected to depend on sequencing depth.

Splitting of CD4+ cells produced CD45RA+ naive and CD45RA-negative memory subsets. Looked up from germline, CDR1 is MNHNS and CDR2 is SASEGT. CDR3 size: 14 residues. After removal of 8 bases from V and 4 bases from J, the junction contained 9 bases not matched to a gene. Of note for this clone: Its antigen remains unidentified.

Repertoires were generated with immunoSEQ multiplex PCR, while TCRdb's copy carries only in-frame clones and drops some. Altogether about 2,500,000 clones are present, over 85% being singletons, with the ten largest covering around 0.14%. The material sequenced was naive CD4+ T cells sorted from blood. Stated subset: CD45RA+ positively selected. The origin of this receptor is a man between 18 and 29 years old in good health. The gene calls are TRBV6-1 and TRBJ1-2; the match to TRBD1 covers 8 bases. CDR3 sequence: CASSQGAYGYGYTF. In nucleotides, the CDR3 is TGTGCCAGCTCCCAGGGGGCTTACGGCTATGGCTACACCTTC.